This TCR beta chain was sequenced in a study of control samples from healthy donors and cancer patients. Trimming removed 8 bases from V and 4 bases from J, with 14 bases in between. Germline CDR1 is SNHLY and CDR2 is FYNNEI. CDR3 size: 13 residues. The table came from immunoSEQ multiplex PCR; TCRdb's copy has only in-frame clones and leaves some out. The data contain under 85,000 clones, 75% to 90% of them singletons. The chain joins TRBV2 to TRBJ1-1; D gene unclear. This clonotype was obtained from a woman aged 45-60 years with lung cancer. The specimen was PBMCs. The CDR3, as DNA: TGTGCCAGCTGCTGGACCAGCGGCACTGAAGCTTTCTTT. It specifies CASCWTSGTEAFF.